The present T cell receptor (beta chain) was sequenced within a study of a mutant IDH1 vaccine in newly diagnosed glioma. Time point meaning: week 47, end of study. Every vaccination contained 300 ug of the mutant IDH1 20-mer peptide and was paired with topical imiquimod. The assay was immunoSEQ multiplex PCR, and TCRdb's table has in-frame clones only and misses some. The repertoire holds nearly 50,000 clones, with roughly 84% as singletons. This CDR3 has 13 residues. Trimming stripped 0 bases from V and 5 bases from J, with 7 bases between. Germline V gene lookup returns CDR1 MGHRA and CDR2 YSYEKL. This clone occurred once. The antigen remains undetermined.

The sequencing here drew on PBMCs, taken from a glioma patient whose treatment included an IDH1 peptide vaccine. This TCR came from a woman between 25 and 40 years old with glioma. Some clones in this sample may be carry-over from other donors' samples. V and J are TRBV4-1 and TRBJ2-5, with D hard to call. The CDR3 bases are TGCGCCAGCAGCCAAGATGCCCCGGAGACCCAGTACTTC. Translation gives CASSQDAPETQYF.